This TCR beta chain was found in a study of T cell repertoires in cytomegalovirus infection. Study background: CMV infection plus the matching HLA type was flagged by public TCR beta signatures. Study-wide results and limits: HLA-C-restricted CMV clonotypes gave the most frequent clonotype in two of eight donors.

The sample holds many counts of this clonotype. Its matching antigen is unknown. CDR1 and CDR2 from the germline V gene are SEHNR and FQNEAQ (reference sequence). This CDR3 has 14 amino acids. The germline V and J ends were trimmed by 1 base and 4 bases, with 10 bases remaining between them. Using its own MiXCR run on the reads, TCRdb lists one record per CDR3 protein. The top ten clones hold 25% of a sample with 150,000 or so distinct CDR3 sequences, approximately 21% of them seen once. This clonotype originated in a human donor in good health (CMV status not recorded). Some clones in this sample may be carry-over from other donors' samples. V gene TRBV7-9 combines with J gene TRBJ1-1, with D perhaps TRBD1 (5 bases). The source was CD8+ T cells from cultured PBMCs, collected from culture after CMV antigen stimulation. Here the CDR3 reads CASSLEGWSTEAFF. CDR3 bases: TGTGCCAGCAGCTTAGAGGGGTGGAGCACTGAAGCTTTCTTT.